This record concerns one T cell receptor (beta chain) sequence. The ends were cut back, 2 bases at V and 1 base at J, with 9 bases in the middle. The CDR3 loop spans 14 amino acids. Germline assignment: CDR1 SGHRS and CDR2 YFSETQ. The sample comes from a study of early T cells in non-severe SARS-CoV-2 infection. Overall study: The sequenced material was bulk RNA from unsorted whole blood, and its chains were unpaired.

Individual cDNA molecules were tagged with unique molecular identifiers, the study reported. TCRdb reprocessed the 5' RACE reads via MiXCR and lists one record per CDR3 protein. This repertoire shows roughly 47,000 distinct CDR3 sequences, around 6.9% found once; its top ten account for approximately 2.6%. The sample was whole blood, taken at baseline. The sequence was collected from an adult who was a healthcare worker with PCR-confirmed SARS-CoV-2 infection or an uninfected control (not recorded which). The chain uses TRBV5-1 and TRBJ1-1; unclear D gene. CDR3 sequence reads: CASSFYGENTEAFF. The CDR3 DNA reads as TGCGCCAGCAGCTTCTATGGGGAGAACACTGAAGCTTTCTTT.